A selection of T cell receptor beta chains follows, all from one sample in a study of blood T cell repertoires in COVID-19. Clones were read by immunoSEQ multiplex PCR, and TCRdb kept only the in-frame ones, dropping some. The table shows some 48,000 clones, with about 88% occurring only once. What was sequenced was peripheral blood. These receptors were obtained from a man between 70 and 80 years old with active COVID-19. Each CDR3 is given with its conserved first and last residue. Each record gives: V gene, CDR3 protein.

v_call: TRBV27; cdr3_aa: CASSLARGPYEQYF
v_call: TRBV27; cdr3_aa: CASRRTSGTDTQYF
v_call: TRBV4-2; cdr3_aa: CASSQDSGKEDSPLHF
v_call: TRBV7-6; cdr3_aa: CASSLEGQGLLWTDTQYF
v_call: TRBV5-4; cdr3_aa: CASSAPRGETQYF
v_call: TRBV6-2/TRBV6-3; cdr3_aa: CASSVREREGLPSYNEQFF
v_call: TRBV5-4; cdr3_aa: CASSPPGRTEAFF
v_call: TRBV2; cdr3_aa: CASSPGLAGVSETQYF
v_call: TRBV7-9; cdr3_aa: CASSFRDRGLTEAFF
v_call: TRBV7-9; cdr3_aa: CASSLRMRGGIRHNEQFF
v_call: TRBV13; cdr3_aa: CASSGNLADTEAFF
v_call: TRBV11-3; cdr3_aa: CASSLLWNTEAFF
v_call: TRBV15; cdr3_aa: CATSRDDRGIGEQYF
v_call: TRBV6-5; cdr3_aa: CASSSTGTGNTIYF
v_call: TRBV19; cdr3_aa: CASSMTGASEAFF
v_call: TRBV28; cdr3_aa: CASAVDMSYEQYF
v_call: TRBV2; cdr3_aa: CASSYASYNEQFF
v_call: TRBV29-1; cdr3_aa: CSVGWGAF
v_call: TRBV10-2; cdr3_aa: CASSRGGTETERFNEKLFF
v_call: TRBV19; cdr3_aa: CASSTGYNSPLHF
v_call: TRBV6-6; cdr3_aa: CASRPRGGLYEQYF
v_call: TRBV7-6; cdr3_aa: CASSHWTSGGTDTQYF
v_call: TRBV28; cdr3_aa: CASSPTQGRYTF
v_call: TRBV5-1; cdr3_aa: CASRSEGLRLFF
v_call: TRBV11-3; cdr3_aa: CASSLVARGEQFF
v_call: TRBV9; cdr3_aa: CASSDPLGKTTNTGELFF
v_call: TRBV9; cdr3_aa: CASSVEVSSYEQYF
v_call: TRBV6-2/TRBV6-3; cdr3_aa: CASSYRRTGTGELFF
v_call: TRBV5-6; cdr3_aa: CASSLKTSGRYEQYF
v_call: TRBV30; cdr3_aa: CACRGQSNEKLFF
v_call: TRBV4-3; cdr3_aa: CASSQDRRADTQYF
v_call: TRBV5-1; cdr3_aa: CASSRGLAVYNEQFF
v_call: TRBV5-1; cdr3_aa: CASSSAGTSGGAYEQYF
v_call: TRBV27; cdr3_aa: CASTTRGGLAGAGELFF
v_call: TRBV28; cdr3_aa: CASRPSGHRQETQYF
v_call: TRBV28; cdr3_aa: CASSAEGLSSYNSPLHF
v_call: TRBV5-8; cdr3_aa: CASSLGTGNPSDTQYF
v_call: TRBV6-2/TRBV6-3; cdr3_aa: CASSLRLAGGELFF
v_call: TRBV18; cdr3_aa: CASSLDRGYEQYF